The rows below give T cell receptor beta chains drawn from one sample of a study of CD8 T cells in Susac syndrome. Using its own MiXCR run on the immunoSEQ multiplex PCR reads, TCRdb lists one record per CDR3 protein. The sample shows some 110,000 distinct CDR3 sequences, around 92% of them seen only once. The sample was CD4+ T cells from PBMCs. The receptors stem from a human donor with multiple sclerosis. Each CDR3 is given with its conserved first and last residue. A D gene is named only where the DNA matches it firmly. Not all rows give a size; the values are once, few, many and, for expanded clones, a class.

abundance: NA; v_gene: TRBV4-1; d_gene: NA; j_gene: TRBJ1-5; CDR3aa: CASSFVGQTYSNQPQHF; CDR3nt: TGCGCCAGCAGCTTCGTAGGACAGACCTATAGCAATCAGCCCCAGCATTTT
abundance: NA; v_gene: TRBV29-1; d_gene: NA; j_gene: TRBJ1-1; CDR3aa: CSVEDGLVTEAFF; CDR3nt: TGCAGCGTTGAAGACGGTTTGGTCACTGAAGCTTTCTTT
abundance: NA; v_gene: TRBV3-1; d_gene: NA; j_gene: TRBJ2-5; CDR3aa: CASSQDLGGETQYF; CDR3nt: TGTGCCAGCAGCCAAGATTTAGGAGGGGAGACCCAGTACTTC
abundance: NA; v_gene: TRBV7-9; d_gene: NA; j_gene: TRBJ2-5; CDR3aa: CASKPRGQNQETQYF; CDR3nt: TGTGCCAGCAAACCACGAGGACAGAATCAAGAGACCCAGTACTTC
abundance: NA; v_gene: TRBV15; d_gene: TRBD2; j_gene: TRBJ2-1; CDR3aa: CATSWGLAGAEQFF; CDR3nt: TGTGCCACCAGCTGGGGACTAGCGGGGGCTGAGCAGTTCTTC
abundance: NA; v_gene: TRBV9; d_gene: NA; j_gene: TRBJ1-2; CDR3aa: CASSSRGQTDTYGYTF; CDR3nt: TGTGCCAGCAGCTCTCGAGGCCAGACCGACACCTATGGCTACACCTTC
abundance: NA; v_gene: TRBV7-3; d_gene: NA; j_gene: TRBJ2-5; CDR3aa: CASSGSEGTQYF; CDR3nt: TGTGCCAGCAGCGGTAGCGAAGGGACCCAGTACTTC
abundance: NA; v_gene: TRBV28; d_gene: TRBD2; j_gene: TRBJ2-1; CDR3aa: CASSLAGGENEQFF; CDR3nt: TGTGCCAGCAGTTTAGCGGGGGGAGAAAATGAGCAGTTCTTC
abundance: NA; v_gene: TRBV3-1; d_gene: TRBD1; j_gene: TRBJ2-3; CDR3aa: CASSLYRDRGTDTQYF; CDR3nt: TGTGCCAGCAGCCTGTACCGGGACAGGGGTACAGATACGCAGTATTTT
abundance: NA; v_gene: TRBV24-1; d_gene: NA; j_gene: TRBJ2-1; CDR3aa: CATSDPSRVSYNEQFF; CDR3nt: TGTGCCACCAGTGACCCATCCAGGGTCTCCTACAATGAGCAGTTCTTC
abundance: NA; v_gene: TRBV11-2; d_gene: NA; j_gene: TRBJ1-1; CDR3aa: CASSFPLSGVNTEAFF; CDR3nt: TGTGCCAGCAGCTTCCCCCTAAGTGGGGTGAACACTGAAGCTTTCTTT
abundance: once; v_gene: TRBV6-1; d_gene: NA; j_gene: TRBJ1-1; CDR3aa: CASKRQGTEAFF; CDR3nt: TGTGCCAGCAAACGGCAGGGGACTGAAGCTTTCTTT
abundance: NA; v_gene: TRBV6-5; d_gene: TRBD1; j_gene: TRBJ1-2; CDR3aa: CASRRDSYGYTF; CDR3nt: TGTGCCAGCAGGAGGGACAGTTATGGCTACACCTTC
abundance: NA; v_gene: TRBV4-3; d_gene: TRBD2; j_gene: TRBJ2-1; CDR3aa: CASSRYFSGESSYNEQFF; CDR3nt: TGCGCCAGCAGCCGGTACTTTAGCGGGGAAAGCTCCTACAATGAGCAGTTCTTC
abundance: NA; v_gene: TRBV19; d_gene: TRBD1; j_gene: TRBJ1-5; CDR3aa: CASSMVGQGFNQPQHF; CDR3nt: TGTGCCAGTAGTATGGTGGGACAGGGCTTTAATCAGCCCCAGCATTTT
abundance: NA; v_gene: TRBV30; d_gene: NA; j_gene: TRBJ1-5; CDR3aa: CAWSETAQPQHF; CDR3nt: TGTGCCTGGAGTGAGACCGCCCAGCCCCAGCATTTT
abundance: NA; v_gene: TRBV6-5; d_gene: NA; j_gene: TRBJ1-1; CDR3aa: CASSKQTGGAFF; CDR3nt: TGTGCCAGCAGTAAACAGACCGGGGGAGCTTTCTTT
abundance: NA; v_gene: TRBV7-9; d_gene: NA; j_gene: TRBJ1-6; CDR3aa: CASSLNSPLHF; CDR3nt: TGTGCCAGCAGCCTTAATTCACCCCTCCACTTT
abundance: NA; v_gene: TRBV7-3; d_gene: NA; j_gene: TRBJ2-5; CDR3aa: CASSPSGTYQETQYF; CDR3nt: TGTGCCAGCAGCCCATCCGGGACGTACCAAGAGACCCAGTACTTC
abundance: NA; v_gene: TRBV24-1; d_gene: NA; j_gene: TRBJ2-1; CDR3aa: CATSGNGQSDSNEQFF; CDR3nt: TGTGCCACCAGTGGTAACGGACAGAGTGATTCCAATGAGCAGTTCTTC
abundance: once; v_gene: TRBV20-1; d_gene: NA; j_gene: TRBJ1-1; CDR3aa: CSAREQLNTEAFF; CDR3nt: TGCAGTGCTAGAGAACAGCTGAACACTGAAGCTTTCTTT
abundance: NA; v_gene: TRBV30; d_gene: TRBD1; j_gene: TRBJ1-2; CDR3aa: CAWSGGQDYYGYTF; CDR3nt: TGTGCCTGGAGTGGGGGACAGGACTACTATGGCTACACCTTC
abundance: NA; v_gene: TRBV5-4; d_gene: TRBD2; j_gene: TRBJ2-3; CDR3aa: CASSQPGLAFPSTDTQYF; CDR3nt: TGTGCCAGCAGCCAACCGGGACTAGCGTTCCCCAGCACAGATACGCAGTATTTT
abundance: NA; v_gene: TRBV5-1; d_gene: NA; j_gene: TRBJ1-2; CDR3aa: CASSPGPSRDGYTF; CDR3nt: TGCGCCAGCAGCCCAGGACCCTCCCGGGATGGCTACACCTTC
abundance: NA; v_gene: TRBV5-4; d_gene: TRBD1; j_gene: TRBJ2-5; CDR3aa: CASSFQTGQETQYF; CDR3nt: TGTGCCAGCAGCTTCCAGACAGGGCAAGAGACCCAGTACTTC
abundance: NA; v_gene: TRBV4-2; d_gene: NA; j_gene: TRBJ1-4; CDR3aa: CASSRARVGSLGEKLFF; CDR3nt: TGTGCCAGCAGCCGCGCGAGGGTGGGCAGTTTAGGGGAAAAACTGTTTTTT
abundance: NA; v_gene: TRBV7-9; d_gene: NA; j_gene: TRBJ2-5; CDR3aa: CANTRDGETQYF; CDR3nt: TGTGCCAACACGAGGGACGGGGAGACCCAGTACTTC
abundance: NA; v_gene: TRBV7-2; d_gene: NA; j_gene: TRBJ1-2; CDR3aa: CASSSGYSYGYTF; CDR3nt: TGTGCCAGCAGCAGTGGTTATAGCTATGGCTACACCTTC
abundance: NA; v_gene: TRBV6-1; d_gene: TRBD2; j_gene: TRBJ2-4; CDR3aa: CASSEARGGNIQYF; CDR3nt: TGTGCCAGCAGTGAAGCGCGGGGGGGAAACATTCAGTACTTC
abundance: NA; v_gene: TRBV3-1; d_gene: NA; j_gene: TRBJ2-3; CDR3aa: CASGATDTQYF; CDR3nt: TGTGCCAGCGGGGCGACAGATACGCAGTATTTT
abundance: NA; v_gene: TRBV9; d_gene: NA; j_gene: TRBJ2-7; CDR3aa: CASSVVGGGSEQYF; CDR3nt: TGTGCCAGCAGCGTAGTAGGAGGGGGCAGCGAGCAGTACTTC
abundance: NA; v_gene: TRBV6-6; d_gene: TRBD1; j_gene: TRBJ2-7; CDR3aa: CASTLGTGGVEQYF; CDR3nt: TGTGCCAGCACACTCGGGACAGGGGGCGTCGAGCAGTACTTC
abundance: NA; v_gene: TRBV29-1; d_gene: TRBD1; j_gene: TRBJ1-5; CDR3aa: CSTRQGDQPQHF; CDR3nt: TGCAGCACCCGACAGGGTGATCAGCCCCAGCATTTT
abundance: NA; v_gene: TRBV13; d_gene: TRBD1; j_gene: TRBJ2-7; CDR3aa: CASSQGRRGSYEQYF; CDR3nt: TGTGCCAGCAGCCAGGGGCGCAGGGGGTCCTACGAGCAGTACTTC
abundance: NA; v_gene: TRBV23-1; d_gene: NA; j_gene: TRBJ1-6; CDR3aa: CASSRFPPDSSYNSPLHF; CDR3nt: TGCGCCAGCAGTCGATTCCCACCCGACAGCTCCTATAATTCACCCCTCCACTTT
abundance: NA; v_gene: TRBV2; d_gene: TRBD2; j_gene: TRBJ2-7; CDR3aa: CASSEAPAGGNEQYF; CDR3nt: TGTGCCAGCAGTGAAGCGCCAGCGGGGGGAAACGAGCAGTACTTC
abundance: NA; v_gene: TRBV11-1; d_gene: TRBD2; j_gene: TRBJ2-7; CDR3aa: CASSLEVRRRGATISYEQYF; CDR3nt: TGTGCCAGCAGCTTAGAAGTACGGAGGCGGGGGGCTACGATCTCCTACGAGCAGTACTTC
abundance: NA; v_gene: TRBV12-3/TRBV12-4; d_gene: NA; j_gene: TRBJ2-2; CDR3aa: CASVISLANTGELFF; CDR3nt: TGTGCCAGCGTTATTAGCCTCGCGAACACCGGGGAGCTGTTTTTT
abundance: NA; v_gene: TRBV6-6; d_gene: NA; j_gene: TRBJ1-2; CDR3aa: CASSYGGTHAGYTF; CDR3nt: TGTGCCAGCAGTTACGGCGGGACACACGCTGGCTACACCTTC
abundance: NA; v_gene: TRBV7-9; d_gene: NA; j_gene: TRBJ2-2; CDR3aa: CASSLLGSTGELFF; CDR3nt: TGTGCCAGCAGCTTGCTTGGTAGCACCGGGGAGCTGTTTTTT
abundance: NA; v_gene: TRBV29-1; d_gene: NA; j_gene: TRBJ1-1; CDR3aa: CSVRALLGTEAFF; CDR3nt: TGCAGCGTACGGGCCTTATTAGGCACTGAAGCTTTCTTT
abundance: NA; v_gene: TRBV7-2; d_gene: TRBD1; j_gene: TRBJ1-5; CDR3aa: CASSLSDRGNQPQHF; CDR3nt: TGTGCCAGCAGCTTATCGGACAGGGGCAATCAGCCCCAGCATTTT
abundance: NA; v_gene: TRBV5-1; d_gene: NA; j_gene: TRBJ2-7; CDR3aa: CASSLLGHYSYEQYF; CDR3nt: TGCGCCAGCAGCTTGCTAGGCCATTACTCCTACGAGCAGTACTTC
abundance: NA; v_gene: TRBV4-2; d_gene: TRBD1; j_gene: TRBJ2-3; CDR3aa: CASSVWGQGATDTQYF; CDR3nt: TGTGCCAGCAGCGTCTGGGGACAGGGCGCCACAGATACGCAGTATTTT
abundance: once; v_gene: TRBV6-2/TRBV6-3; d_gene: NA; j_gene: TRBJ2-3; CDR3aa: CASSLGISPPDTQYF; CDR3nt: TGTGCCAGCAGTTTGGGGATTAGTCCCCCAGATACGCAGTATTTT
abundance: NA; v_gene: TRBV30; d_gene: NA; j_gene: TRBJ1-3; CDR3aa: CAWRGPWAGNTIYF; CDR3nt: TGTGCCTGGAGGGGTCCGTGGGCTGGAAACACCATATATTTT
abundance: once; v_gene: TRBV4-2; d_gene: TRBD2; j_gene: TRBJ2-7; CDR3aa: CASSQGLAGASYEQYF; CDR3nt: TGTGCCAGCAGCCAAGGGCTAGCGGGGGCCTCCTACGAGCAGTACTTC
abundance: NA; v_gene: TRBV6-2/TRBV6-3; d_gene: NA; j_gene: TRBJ2-7; CDR3aa: CASSAGGSSYEQYF; CDR3nt: TGTGCCAGCAGTGCAGGGGGGAGCTCCTACGAGCAGTACTTC
abundance: once; v_gene: TRBV30; d_gene: NA; j_gene: TRBJ2-7; CDR3aa: CAWSAGTEQYF; CDR3nt: TGTGCCTGGAGTGCTGGAACCGAGCAGTACTTC
abundance: NA; v_gene: TRBV28; d_gene: NA; j_gene: TRBJ1-2; CDR3aa: CASSLSDRGVRGYTF; CDR3nt: TGTGCCAGCAGTTTATCGGACCGAGGGGTCCGAGGCTACACCTTC
abundance: NA; v_gene: TRBV5-1; d_gene: NA; j_gene: TRBJ2-7; CDR3aa: CASSLGLSIGQYF; CDR3nt: TGCGCCAGCAGCTTGGGTCTGTCCATTGGGCAGTACTTC
abundance: NA; v_gene: TRBV7-9; d_gene: NA; j_gene: TRBJ1-1; CDR3aa: CASSLGRAGDTEAFF; CDR3nt: TGTGCCAGCAGCTTAGGGCGGGCCGGGGACACTGAAGCTTTCTTT
abundance: NA; v_gene: TRBV28; d_gene: NA; j_gene: TRBJ1-2; CDR3aa: CASSSQPQGRYGYTF; CDR3nt: TGTGCCAGCAGTTCGCAACCACAGGGTCGATATGGCTACACCTTC
abundance: NA; v_gene: TRBV10-3; d_gene: NA; j_gene: TRBJ1-1; CDR3aa: CAAPADTNTEAFF; CDR3nt: TGTGCTGCCCCCGCGGACACAAACACTGAAGCTTTCTTT